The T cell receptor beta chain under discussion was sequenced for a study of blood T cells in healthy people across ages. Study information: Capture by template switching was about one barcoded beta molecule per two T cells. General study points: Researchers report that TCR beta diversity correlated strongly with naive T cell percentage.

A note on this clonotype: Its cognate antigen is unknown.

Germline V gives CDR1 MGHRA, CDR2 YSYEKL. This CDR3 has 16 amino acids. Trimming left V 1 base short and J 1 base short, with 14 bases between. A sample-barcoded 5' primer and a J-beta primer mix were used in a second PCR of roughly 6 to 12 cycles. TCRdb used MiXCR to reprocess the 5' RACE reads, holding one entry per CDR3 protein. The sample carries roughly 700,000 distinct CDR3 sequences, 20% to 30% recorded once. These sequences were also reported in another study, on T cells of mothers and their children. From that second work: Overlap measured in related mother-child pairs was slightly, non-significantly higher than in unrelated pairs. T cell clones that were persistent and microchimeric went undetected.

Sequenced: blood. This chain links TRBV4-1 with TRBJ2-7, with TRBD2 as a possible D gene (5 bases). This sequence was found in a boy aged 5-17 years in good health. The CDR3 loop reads CASSQVGGPSSYEQYF. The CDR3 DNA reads TGCGCCAGCAGCCAAGTCGGCGGGCCCTCGTCCTACGAGCAGTACTTC.